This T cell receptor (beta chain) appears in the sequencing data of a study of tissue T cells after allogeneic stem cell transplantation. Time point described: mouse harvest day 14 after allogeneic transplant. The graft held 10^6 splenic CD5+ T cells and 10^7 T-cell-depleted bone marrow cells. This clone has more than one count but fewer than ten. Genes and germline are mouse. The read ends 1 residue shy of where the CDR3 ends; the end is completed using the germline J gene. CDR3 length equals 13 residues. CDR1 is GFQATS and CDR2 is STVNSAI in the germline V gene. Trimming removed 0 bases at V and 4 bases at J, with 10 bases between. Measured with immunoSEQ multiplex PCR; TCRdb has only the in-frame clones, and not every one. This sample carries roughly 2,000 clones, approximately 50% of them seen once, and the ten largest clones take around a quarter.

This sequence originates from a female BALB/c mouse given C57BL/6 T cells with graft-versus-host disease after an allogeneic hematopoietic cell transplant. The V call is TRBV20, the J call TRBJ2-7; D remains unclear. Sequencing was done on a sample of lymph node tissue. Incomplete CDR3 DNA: TGTGGTGCTAGGGATCGCCAGTCATATGAACAGTAC. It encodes CGARDRQSYEQY. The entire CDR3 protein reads CGARDRQSYEQYF.